Reported below is one T cell receptor (beta chain). The antigen is not known. This specimen comes from a study of shared clonotypes between healthy human individuals. Germline CDR1 is SGHTA and CDR2 is FQGNSA. The V end was cut by 1 base, the J end by 2 bases, with 9 bases between. The CDR3 sequence is 15 residues long. Original processing notes: ImmunoSEQ only sent back junction sequences with no quality scores, so filtering was done differently. The repertoire was sequenced with immunoSEQ multiplex PCR; TCRdb's copy has only in-frame clones and lacks some. V and J calls and clone size come straight from that table; D and trimming were deduced from the DNA. The sample includes 2 million to 2.5 million clones, approximately 96% of them seen just once. Study findings and constraints: Relative to clonotypes present in all four donors, those not shared had lower generation probabilities.

It was into CD45RA+ naive and CD45RA-negative memory subsets that the CD4+ cells were split. The rearrangement joins TRBV7-2 to TRBJ1-5, with unresolved D. Sequenced: naive CD4+ T cells sorted from blood. Subset denoted: CD45RA+ positively selected. The receptor's source is a man aged 18 to 30 in good health. The DNA of the CDR3 is TGTGCCAGCAGCTTAGGGATTACGGGCAATCAGCCCCAGCATTTT. This sequence encodes CASSLGITGNQPQHF.